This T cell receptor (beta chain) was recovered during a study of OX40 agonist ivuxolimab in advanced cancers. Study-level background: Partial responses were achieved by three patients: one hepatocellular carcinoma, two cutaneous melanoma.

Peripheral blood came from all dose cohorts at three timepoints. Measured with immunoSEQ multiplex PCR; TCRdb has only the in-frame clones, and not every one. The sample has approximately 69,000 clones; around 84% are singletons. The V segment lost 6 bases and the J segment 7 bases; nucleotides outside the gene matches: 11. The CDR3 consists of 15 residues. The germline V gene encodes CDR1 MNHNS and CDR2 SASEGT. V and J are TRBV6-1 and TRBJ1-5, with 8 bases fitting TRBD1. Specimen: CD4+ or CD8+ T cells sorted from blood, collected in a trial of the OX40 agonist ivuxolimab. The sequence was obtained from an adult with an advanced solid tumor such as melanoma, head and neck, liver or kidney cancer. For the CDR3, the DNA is TGTGCCAGCAGCCTGGACAGGGATGGTGGCCAGCCCCAGCATTTT. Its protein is CASSLDRDGGQPQHF.